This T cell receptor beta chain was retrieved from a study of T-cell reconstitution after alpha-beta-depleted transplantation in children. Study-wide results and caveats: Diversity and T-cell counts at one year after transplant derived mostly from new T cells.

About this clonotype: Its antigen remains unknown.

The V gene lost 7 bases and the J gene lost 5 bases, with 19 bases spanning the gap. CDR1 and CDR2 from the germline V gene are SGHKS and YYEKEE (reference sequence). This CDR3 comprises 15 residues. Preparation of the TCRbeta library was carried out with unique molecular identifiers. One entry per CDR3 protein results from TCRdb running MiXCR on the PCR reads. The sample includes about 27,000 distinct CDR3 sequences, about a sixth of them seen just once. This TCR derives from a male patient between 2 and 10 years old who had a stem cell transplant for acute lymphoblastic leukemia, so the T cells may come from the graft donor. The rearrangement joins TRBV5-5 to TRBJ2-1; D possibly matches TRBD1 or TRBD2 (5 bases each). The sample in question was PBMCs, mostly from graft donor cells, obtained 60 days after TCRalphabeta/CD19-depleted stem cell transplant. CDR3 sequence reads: CASRLGTTYNNEQFF. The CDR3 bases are TGTGCCAGCCGACTTGGGACCACTTACAACAATGAGCAGTTCTTC.